This T cell receptor (beta chain) was sequenced in a study of T cells in Graves' hyperthyroidism and ophthalmopathy. Overall study context: Before any treatment, at initial diagnosis, peripheral blood was collected.

Amplification targeted TCR beta CDR3 regions from RNA transcripts. The TCR CDR3 first-round RT-PCR relied on the HTBI primer set. One entry per CDR3 protein, called by TCRdb with MiXCR from the multiplex PCR reads. The sample contains hundreds of thousands of distinct CDR3 sequences, roughly 13% of which appear only once. This clonotype was found many times. Ophthalmopathy patients had moderate-to-severe active disease, CAS ≥3, NOSPECS ≥4, and disease duration under 3 months. Sequenced sample: blood. The sequence came from a woman between 40 and 55 years old with Graves' ophthalmopathy.

In DNA, the CDR3 is TGTGCCAGCAGCCCGCAAGCGGGAGTTCACGAGCAGTACTTC. Residues: CASSPQAGVHEQYF. The V call is TRBV7-9, the J call TRBJ2-7; TRBD2 aligns across 8 bases. Germline V gives CDR1 SEHNR, CDR2 FQNEAQ (reference sequence). V shed 5 bases and J 5 bases; nucleotides not matched to a gene: 8. This CDR3 has 14 residues. The full variable domain, its missing parts supplied by reference TRBV7-9 and TRBJ2-7, is DTGVSQNPRHKITKRGQNVTFRCDPISEHNRLYWYRQTLGQGPEFLTYFQNEAQLEKSRLLSDRFSAERPKGSFSTLEIQRTEQGDSAMYLCASSPQAGVHEQYFGPGTRLTVT.